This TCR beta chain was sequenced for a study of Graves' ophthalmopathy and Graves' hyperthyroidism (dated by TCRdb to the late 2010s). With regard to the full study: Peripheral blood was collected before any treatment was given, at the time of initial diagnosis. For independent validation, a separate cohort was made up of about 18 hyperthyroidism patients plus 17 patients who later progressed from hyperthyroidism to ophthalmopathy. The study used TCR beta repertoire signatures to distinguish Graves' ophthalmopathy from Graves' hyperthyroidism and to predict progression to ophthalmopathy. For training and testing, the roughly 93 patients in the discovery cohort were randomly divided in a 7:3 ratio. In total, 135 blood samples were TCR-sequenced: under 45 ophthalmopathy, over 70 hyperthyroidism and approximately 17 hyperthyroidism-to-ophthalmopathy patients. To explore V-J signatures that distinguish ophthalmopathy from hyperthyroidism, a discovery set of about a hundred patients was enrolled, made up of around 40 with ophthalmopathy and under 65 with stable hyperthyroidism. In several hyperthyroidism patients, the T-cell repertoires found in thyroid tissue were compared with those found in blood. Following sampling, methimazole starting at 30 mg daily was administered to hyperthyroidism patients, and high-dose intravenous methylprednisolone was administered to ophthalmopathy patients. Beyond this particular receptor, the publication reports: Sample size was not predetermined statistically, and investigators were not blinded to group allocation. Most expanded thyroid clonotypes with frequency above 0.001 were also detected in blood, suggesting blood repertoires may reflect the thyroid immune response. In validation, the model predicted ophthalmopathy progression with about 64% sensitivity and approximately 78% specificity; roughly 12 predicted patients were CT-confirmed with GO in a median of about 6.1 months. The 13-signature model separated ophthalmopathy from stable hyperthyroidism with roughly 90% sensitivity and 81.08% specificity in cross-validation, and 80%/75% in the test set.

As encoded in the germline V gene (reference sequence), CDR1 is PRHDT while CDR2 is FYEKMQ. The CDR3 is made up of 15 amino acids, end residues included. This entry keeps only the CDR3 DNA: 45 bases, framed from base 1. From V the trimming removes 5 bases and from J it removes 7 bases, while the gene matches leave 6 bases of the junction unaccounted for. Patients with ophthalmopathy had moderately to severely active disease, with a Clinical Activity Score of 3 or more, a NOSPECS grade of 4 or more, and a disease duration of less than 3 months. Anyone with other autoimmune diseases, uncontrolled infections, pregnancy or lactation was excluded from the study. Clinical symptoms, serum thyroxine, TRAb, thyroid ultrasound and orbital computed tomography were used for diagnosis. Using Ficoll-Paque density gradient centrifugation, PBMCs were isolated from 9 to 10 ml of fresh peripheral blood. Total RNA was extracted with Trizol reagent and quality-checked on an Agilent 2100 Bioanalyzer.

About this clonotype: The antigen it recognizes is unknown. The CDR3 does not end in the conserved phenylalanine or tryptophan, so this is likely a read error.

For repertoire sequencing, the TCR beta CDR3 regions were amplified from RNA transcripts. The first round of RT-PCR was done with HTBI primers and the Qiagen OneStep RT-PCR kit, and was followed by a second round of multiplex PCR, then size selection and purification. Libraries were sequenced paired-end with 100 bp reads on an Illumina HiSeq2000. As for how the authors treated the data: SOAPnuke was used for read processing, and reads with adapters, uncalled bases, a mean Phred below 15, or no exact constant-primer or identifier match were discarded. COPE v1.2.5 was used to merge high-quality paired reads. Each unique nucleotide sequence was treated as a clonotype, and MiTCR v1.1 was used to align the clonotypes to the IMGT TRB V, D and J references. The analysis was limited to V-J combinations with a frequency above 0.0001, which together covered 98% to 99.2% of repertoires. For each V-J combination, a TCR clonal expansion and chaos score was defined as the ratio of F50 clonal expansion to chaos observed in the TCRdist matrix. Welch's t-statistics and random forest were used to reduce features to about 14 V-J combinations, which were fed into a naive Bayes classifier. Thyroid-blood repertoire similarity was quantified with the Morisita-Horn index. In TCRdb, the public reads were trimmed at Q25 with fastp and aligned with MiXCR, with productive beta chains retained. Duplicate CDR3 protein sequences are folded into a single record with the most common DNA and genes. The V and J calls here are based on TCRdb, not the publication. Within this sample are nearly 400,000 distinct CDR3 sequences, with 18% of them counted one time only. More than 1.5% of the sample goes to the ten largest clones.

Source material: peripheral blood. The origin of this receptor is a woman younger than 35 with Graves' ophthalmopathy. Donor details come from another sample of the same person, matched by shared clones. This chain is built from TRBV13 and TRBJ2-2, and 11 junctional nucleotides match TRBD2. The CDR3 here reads CASSDSGRANGELFL. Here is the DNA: TGTGCCAGCAGCGATAGCGGGAGGGCCAACGGGGAGCTGTTTCTT.